This paragraph reports one T cell receptor beta chain. TCRdb's copy holds only in-frame clones and misses some; the assay was immunoSEQ multiplex PCR. The data show around 90,000 clones, about 94% seen once. These data originate in a study of technical replicates of blood from several donors. Input material: T cells isolated from PBMCs. The source of this sequence is a human donor in good health.

The CDR3 DNA sequence: TGTGCCAGCAGGGACTACTACGAGCAGTACTTC. Encoded protein: CASRDYYEQYF. The rearrangement links TRBV2 to TRBJ2-7; TRBD2 might be the D (6 bases). V dropped 6 bases and J dropped 3 bases, with 6 bases sitting between them. The CDR3 loop spans 11 amino acids. Germline loops: CDR1 SNHLY, CDR2 FYNNEI.